Here is one TCR beta chain with its context. The antigen is undetermined. This entry is derived from a study of shared clonotypes between healthy human individuals. Study conclusions and caveats: Since donors were few, the genetic and exposure-history diversity represented was limited.

The table came from immunoSEQ multiplex PCR; TCRdb's copy has only in-frame clones and leaves some out. The sample shows roughly 1,600,000 clones, 98% of them seen only once. The receptor was isolated from a man aged 30 to 39 in good health. Sequenced input: naive CD4+ T cells sorted from blood. Subset given: CD45RA+ positively selected.

In DNA form, the CDR3 reads TGCGCCAGCAGCTTGTTACCCCCAACAGGGATGAACACCGGGGAGCTGTTTTTT. Residues: CASSLLPPTGMNTGELFF. The chain couples TRBV5-1 to TRBJ2-2, with D possibly being TRBD1 (6 bases). Trimming shortened V by 1 base and J by 1 base, and 17 bases separated the two germline ends. This CDR3 spans 18 amino acids. Germline V CDR1 and CDR2: SGHRS, YFSETQ.